The sequence of this TCR beta chain was determined in a study of OX40 agonist ivuxolimab in advanced cancers. Study summary: Patients with hepatocellular carcinoma, melanoma, renal cell or head and neck cancer made up the dose-escalation patients. Therapy given before enrollment (anti-PD-1, anti-PD-L1 or anti-CTLA-4) was allowed, and over 35% had some.

Regarding this clone: Its antigen is undetermined.

CDR1 SEHNR and CDR2 FQNEAQ come from the germline V gene (reference sequence). Between the trimmed V and J ends, which lost 6 bases and 7 bases, there was a span of 12 bases. This CDR3 has 12 residues. Some clones are missing from TCRdb's copy, which holds only in-frame ones; the method was immunoSEQ multiplex PCR. The top ten clones hold 0.5% to 0.6% of a sample with approximately 70,000 clones, about nine tenths of them seen once. Study results and caveats: The study observed clonal expansion of CD4+ and CD8+ blood T cells by week 6 at 0.1 to 3.0 mg/kg. More expanded clones were seen, on average, in CD8+ T cells than in CD4+.

The sequencing used CD4+ or CD8+ T cells sorted from blood, collected in a trial of the OX40 agonist ivuxolimab. This sequence joins TRBV7-9 and TRBJ1-2; D may be TRBD1 (6 bases). This clonotype was obtained from an adult with an advanced solid tumor such as melanoma, head and neck, liver or kidney cancer. In nucleotides, the CDR3 is TGTGCCAGCAGTTCAGGGGAGATTGGCTACACCTTC. Protein: CASSSGEIGYTF. The variable domain in full, with the rest retrieved from reference TRBV7-9 and TRBJ1-2, is DTGVSQNPRHKITKRGQNVTFRCDPISEHNRLYWYRQTLGQGPEFLTYFQNEAQLEKSRLLSDRFSAERPKGSFSTLEIQRTEQGDSAMYLCASSSGEIGYTFGSGTRLTVV.